This TCR beta chain stems from a study of T cells in Graves' hyperthyroidism and ophthalmopathy. Overall study findings and caveats: The model foresaw ophthalmopathy a median approximately 6.3 months prior to onset. Most expanded thyroid clonotypes above 0.001 recurred in blood.

The table lists this clonotype with many counts. Its specificity is unknown. The PBMCs studied were ones that came from around 10 ml fresh peripheral blood. Researchers took RNA transcripts and amplified the TCR beta CDR3 regions from them. HTBI primers were employed in a first-round RT-PCR of the TCR CDR3. TCRdb re-analysed the multiplex PCR reads in MiXCR, keeping a single row per CDR3 protein. The repertoire includes 150,000 to 200,000 distinct CDR3 sequences, approximately 9% of them detected once, and around 20% sits in the top ten. The CDR3 has 17 residues. Germline V gene sequence: CDR1 SGHTA, CDR2 FQGTGA. The V gene end was trimmed by 5 bases and the J gene end by 3 bases; junction bases not matched to a gene: 7.

The receptor's source is a woman aged 18-29 years with Graves' hyperthyroidism that later progressed to Graves' ophthalmopathy. The genes are TRBV7-3 and TRBJ2-2, with 12 bases aligning to TRBD1. The material sequenced was blood. The CDR3, as DNA: TGTGCCAGCAGCACCGGGACAGGGGGCGAGGACACCGGGGAGCTGTTTTTT. This sequence encodes CASSTGTGGEDTGELFF.